These 31 T cell receptor beta chains came from one sample sequenced in a study of a mutant IDH1 vaccine in newly diagnosed glioma. Sample time point: week 5, during vaccination. What each vaccine dose contained was 300 ug of mutant IDH1 20-mer peptide, accompanied by topical imiquimod. The antigens of these receptors remain unknown. Repertoires were generated with immunoSEQ multiplex PCR, while TCRdb's copy carries only in-frame clones and drops some. The sample contains tens of thousands of clones, roughly 88% of which appear only once. The sample here was PBMCs, taken from a glioma patient whose treatment included an IDH1 peptide vaccine. The receptor set was obtained from a man between 35 and 55 years old with glioma.

The genes are TRBV7-6 and TRBJ1-4; 9 bases are a match to TRBD1. The CDR3 totals 14 residues. Germline assignment: CDR1 SGHVS and CDR2 FNYEAQ. V shed 5 bases and J 8 bases; nucleotides not matched to a gene: 6. The CDR3 is CASSPGTGKEKLFF. DNA for the CDR3: TGTGCCAGCAGCCCAGGGACAGGGAAAGAAAAACTGTTTTTT.

This sequence joins TRBV5-4 and TRBJ2-7; perhaps TRBD2 as D (6 bases). CDR1 SGHNT and CDR2 YYREEE come from the germline V gene (reference sequence). The CDR3 covers 15 residues. V gave up 1 base and J gave up 3 bases, with 14 bases separating them. The CDR3 is CASSLSPGANYEQYF. As DNA, the CDR3 is TGTGCCAGCAGCTTGTCCCCGGGAGCCAACTACGAGCAGTACTTC. Drawing the rest from reference TRBV5-4 and TRBJ2-7, the complete variable domain is ETGVTQSPTHLIKTRGQQVTLRCSSQSGHNTVSWYQQALGQGPQFIFQYYREEENGRGNFPPRFSGLQFPNYSSELNVNALELDDSALYLCASSLSPGANYEQYFGPGTRLTVT.

The chain recombines TRBV29-1 with TRBJ2-1; D unresolved. Trimming took off 6 bases at V and 5 bases at J, with 8 bases between the two ends. Per germline, CDR1 SQVTM and CDR2 ANQGSEA. The CDR3 covers 11 residues. DNA of the CDR3: TGCAGCGTCGGTTGGAACAATGAGCAGTTCTTC. Translating it yields CSVGWNNEQFF.

This sequence joins TRBV6-5 and TRBJ1-3; D unclear. There are 15 residues in the CDR3. Looked up from germline, CDR1 is MNHEY and CDR2 is SVGAGI. V was trimmed by 0 bases and J by 8 bases, leaving 14 bases between them. The CDR3 is CASSYSLDPRDTIYF. The CDR3 nucleotides are TGTGCCAGCAGTTACTCCTTGGATCCTCGGGACACCATATATTTT.

In its sample, this clone was seen a few times. This sequence joins TRBV18 and TRBJ2-5; D may match TRBD1 or TRBD2 (7 bases each). V shed 5 bases and J shed 2 bases, with 15 bases lying between them. CDR3 length: 15 residues. The germline V gene encodes CDR1 KGHSH and CDR2 LQKENI. The CDR3 protein is CASSTQGGIQETQYF. The CDR3, as DNA: TGTGCCAGCTCAACCCAGGGGGGGATTCAAGAGACCCAGTACTTC.

V gene TRBV28 combines with J gene TRBJ2-3; a possible D gene is TRBD1 (6 bases). Germline CDR1 reads MDHEN; CDR2 reads SYDVKM. Trimming took 5 bases from V and 4 from J, leaving 16 bases between them. The CDR3 has 15 residues. The CDR3 reads CASSPLGRGADTQYF. CDR3 bases: TGTGCCAGCAGTCCCCTGGGCAGGGGCGCAGATACGCAGTATTTT.

The V call is TRBV5-1, the J call TRBJ2-2; either TRBD1 or TRBD2 may supply D (5 bases each). The length of the CDR3 is 16 residues. The germline CDR1 and CDR2 sequences are SGHRS and YFSETQ. Trimming stripped 1 base from V and 4 bases from J, with 14 bases between. The DNA of the CDR3 is TGCGCCAGCAGCTTGAGATCCGGGACGGGCACCGGGGAGCTGTTTTTT. Translation: CASSLRSGTGTGELFF.

The chain employs TRBV25-1 and TRBJ2-7, with 10 bases that match TRBD1. This CDR3 contains 15 residues. Germline V lookup: CDR1 MGHDK, CDR2 SYGVNS. The V gene end was trimmed by 6 bases and the J gene end by 1 base; junction bases not matched to a gene: 6. The CDR3 loop is CASSGGTGDSYEQYF. Here the CDR3 DNA reads TGTGCCAGCAGCGGAGGGACAGGGGATTCCTACGAGCAGTACTTC.

This clone was recorded only once. The chain recombines TRBV2 with TRBJ1-5; D gene unclear. Trimming stripped 4 bases from V and 1 base from J, with 11 bases between. Germline CDR1 and CDR2: SNHLY and FYNNEI. The CDR3 totals 15 residues. The CDR3 nucleotides read TGTGCCAGCAGTGCCGAGGGAGTCAGCAATCAGCCCCAGCATTTT. Encoded protein: CASSAEGVSNQPQHF.

This rearrangement joins TRBV4-3 to TRBJ2-1, with 9 bases matching TRBD1. The V and J ends lost 2 bases and 2 bases, in that order; junction bases with no gene match: 7. This CDR3 comprises 17 residues. Germline V gene data show CDR1 as LGHNA and CDR2 as YSLEER. The CDR3 here is CASSQWTGEGTYNEQFF. As DNA, the CDR3 is TGCGCCAGCAGCCAATGGACAGGGGAAGGGACCTACAATGAGCAGTTCTTC.

This chain uses TRBV5-6 with TRBJ2-1, with D perhaps matching TRBD1 or TRBD2 (6 bases each). The CDR3 loop spans 17 amino acids. Between the trimmed V and J ends, which lost 4 bases and 7 bases, there was a span of 24 bases. CDR1 is SGHDT and CDR2 is YYEEEE in the germline V gene. CDR3: CASSPKGGTQYRNEQFF. The CDR3 region has the DNA TGTGCCAGCAGCCCCAAAGGGGGGACACAGTACAGGAATGAGCAGTTCTTC.

This rearrangement joins TRBV7-9 to TRBJ2-7; no clear D. The CDR3 covers 10 residues. Germline assignment: CDR1 SEHNR and CDR2 FQNEAQ (reference sequence). Trimming took off 5 bases at V and 2 bases at J, with 1 base between the two ends. The CDR3 is CASSPYEQYF. Written as DNA, the CDR3 is TGTGCCAGCAGCCCCTACGAGCAGTACTTC.

This clone was seen a single time. Here the CDR3 DNA reads TGTGCCAGCAGCTTCTATGCTAAAGAGACCCAGTACTTC. It codes for CASSFYAKETQYF. The V and J genes are TRBV7-9 and TRBJ2-5; D is unresolved. Trimming took 3 bases from V and 3 from J, leaving 8 bases between them. The CDR3 has 13 amino acids. The germline gives CDR1 SEHNR, CDR2 FQNEAQ (reference sequence).

Only one count was recorded for this clone. V is TRBV14 and J is TRBJ2-2; no reliable D call. V was trimmed by 0 bases and J by 6 bases, leaving 8 bases between them. CDR1 is SGHDN and CDR2 is FVKESK in the germline V gene. The CDR3 runs to 14 residues. Written as DNA, the CDR3 is TGTGCCAGCAGCCAAGAATGGGCCGCCGGGGAGCTGTTTTTT. Its protein is CASSQEWAAGELFF. The full variable domain, in which reference TRBV14 and TRBJ2-2 provide the parts outside the CDR3, is EAGVTQFPSHSVIEKGQTVTLRCDPISGHDNLYWYRRVMGKEIKFLLHFVKESKQDESGMPNNRFLAERTGGTYSTLKVQPAELEDSGVYFCASSQEWAAGELFFGEGSRLTVL.

This clone ranks as medium-sized. The CDR3 sequence: CASSGRGSEAEQYF. The CDR3 nucleotides read TGTGCCAGCAGTGGACGGGGGTCTGAAGCCGAGCAGTACTTC. The chain carries TRBV6-5 and TRBJ2-7, with D perhaps matching TRBD2 (6 bases). Germline CDR1 is MNHEY and CDR2 is SVGAGI. CDR3 size: 14 residues. Trimming pared 5 bases from V and 6 bases from J, leaving 17 bases between.

This sequence joins TRBV7-9 and TRBJ1-5; 8 nucleotides align to TRBD1. The CDR3 loop spans 18 amino acids. The ends lost 0 bases at V and 7 bases at J; junction bases unmatched: 14. CDR1 is SEHNR and CDR2 is FQNEAQ in the germline V gene (reference sequence). The CDR3 loop reads CASSLANTGTGRGQPQHF. Written as DNA, the CDR3 is TGTGCCAGCAGCTTAGCCAATACCGGGACAGGCAGAGGACAGCCCCAGCATTTT.

This rearrangement joins TRBV7-7 to TRBJ2-2; D is possibly TRBD2 (6 bases). Trimming took 11 bases from V and 6 from J, leaving 19 bases between them. The CDR3 totals 14 residues. The V gene's germline CDR1 is SSHAT and CDR2 FNYEAQ (reference sequence). The chain's CDR3 is CAAGGATISGELFF. The CDR3 nucleotides read TGTGCCGCGGGCGGGGCAACTATATCCGGGGAGCTGTTTTTT.

This rearrangement joins TRBV5-4 to TRBJ2-1; 16 positions match TRBD2. The CDR3 extends over 17 amino acids. Germline CDR1 SGHNT, CDR2 YYREEE (reference sequence). Trimming took 2 bases from V and 2 from J; bases not matched to a gene: 1. CDR3 residues: CASSLGTSGRAYNEQFF. The CDR3 DNA reads as TGTGCCAGCAGCTTAGGGACTAGCGGGAGGGCCTACAATGAGCAGTTCTTC.

Here the CDR3 reads CASSLVADIQYF. CDR3 bases: TGCGCCAGCAGCTTGGTGGCGGACATTCAGTACTTC. V and J are TRBV5-1 and TRBJ2-4; no definite D call. The V end was cut by 0 bases, the J end by 8 bases, with 6 bases between. The germline CDR1 and CDR2 sequences are SGHRS and YFSETQ. The CDR3 runs 12 residues. Based on the CDR3 plus reference TRBV5-1 and TRBJ2-4, the full variable domain is KAGVTQTPRYLIKTRGQQVTLSCSPISGHRSVSWYQQTPGQGLQFLFEYFSETQRNKGNFPGRFSGRQFSNSRSEMNVSTLELGDSALYLCASSLVADIQYFGAGTRLSVL.

The chain employs TRBV19 and TRBJ2-6; 7 nucleotides line up with TRBD1. Germline CDR1 and CDR2: LNHDA and SQIVND (reference sequence). V was clipped by 1 base and J by 5 bases; unmatched bases: 14. The CDR3 loop spans 19 amino acids. CDR3 sequence reads: CASSIVSWDSTLRANVLTF. The CDR3 bases are TGTGCCAGTAGTATAGTTTCTTGGGACAGCACGTTGAGGGCCAACGTCCTGACTTTC.

The J gene is TRBJ1-1, the V gene TRBV7-2; possible D gene TRBD1, 5 bases. The CDR3 extends over 16 amino acids. V was shortened by 1 base and J by 2 bases, with 14 bases between the two germline ends. Germline V CDR1 and CDR2: SGHTA, FQGNSA. The chain's CDR3 is CASSLVAGPLNTEAFF. Here the CDR3 DNA reads TGTGCCAGCAGCTTAGTGGCAGGGCCCCTAAACACTGAAGCTTTCTTT.

V is TRBV5-1 and J is TRBJ1-4; 7 nucleotides line up with TRBD1. CDR1 SGHRS and CDR2 YFSETQ come from the germline V gene. The junction had 9 bases not matched to a gene; V was cut back by 5 bases and J by 8 bases. The CDR3 is 14 amino acids. The CDR3 reads CASRTGQRGEKLFF. The CDR3 DNA sequence: TGCGCCAGCAGGACGGGACAGAGGGGGGAAAAACTGTTTTTT. Based on the CDR3 plus reference TRBV5-1 and TRBJ1-4, the full variable domain is KAGVTQTPRYLIKTRGQQVTLSCSPISGHRSVSWYQQTPGQGLQFLFEYFSETQRNKGNFPGRFSGRQFSNSRSEMNVSTLELGDSALYLCASRTGQRGEKLFFGSGTQLSVL.

V and J are TRBV5-6 and TRBJ1-1, with D uncertain. CDR1 and CDR2 from the germline V gene are SGHDT and YYEEEE. This CDR3 comprises 15 residues. Trimming cost V 0 bases and J 1 base, with 10 bases left between them. Here the CDR3 DNA reads TGTGCCAGCAGCTTGGTGGTTCTTCGGAACACTGAAGCTTTCTTT. Its protein is CASSLVVLRNTEAFF.

This sequence joins TRBV10-3 and TRBJ1-1; no clear D. This CDR3 has 12 amino acids. Germline-derived CDR1 and CDR2 are ENHRY and SYGVKD. V lost 7 bases to trimming and J lost 0 bases, with 6 bases between them. The CDR3 protein is CAIMGMNTEAFF. As DNA, the CDR3 is TGTGCCATCATGGGGATGAACACTGAAGCTTTCTTT.

This sequence joins TRBV15 and TRBJ1-2; D gene uncertain. CDR1 is LNHNV, CDR2 YYDKDF, per germline (reference sequence). Trimming took off 4 bases at V and 5 bases at J, with 17 bases between the two ends. The CDR3 length is 15 residues. This CDR3 is CATSTTQAAEYGYTF. CDR3 in DNA: TGTGCCACCAGCACCACCCAGGCCGCAGAGTATGGCTACACCTTC.

This clone has only a few counts. The V and J genes are TRBV9 and TRBJ2-1; 8 nucleotides match TRBD2. The CDR3 spans 19 residues. The trim removed 3 bases at V and 6 bases at J, leaving 20 bases unmatched. Germline CDR1 and CDR2: SGDLS and YYNGEE. CDR3 in amino acids: CASSGGRGAGGTPGNEQFF. The CDR3 nucleotides are TGTGCCAGCAGCGGTGGTCGGGGGGCGGGAGGTACCCCCGGCAATGAGCAGTTCTTC.

This chain connects TRBV2 to TRBJ2-2; 10 positions match TRBD2. CDR1 is SNHLY, CDR2 FYNNEI, per germline. Unmatched junction bases numbered 6, after V lost 4 bases and J lost 7 bases. The CDR3 runs to 15 residues. The CDR3 loop reads CASSGLAGEVGELFF. The CDR3 coding sequence is TGTGCCAGCAGTGGTCTAGCGGGAGAGGTCGGGGAGCTGTTTTTT.

This sequence joins TRBV21-1 and TRBJ2-5; the table's D call, TRBD2, was not checked against the DNA. TRBV21-1 counts as a pseudogene. The CDR3 runs 17 residues. This CDR3 is CASRSEYGKRERETQYF. The DNA for the CDR3 is TGTGCCAGCAGGTCCGAGTACGGGAAGCGGGAGAGGGAGACCCAGTACTTC.

This chain uses TRBV7-8 with TRBJ2-3, with unresolved D. In germline, CDR1 is SGHVS, CDR2 FQNEAQ. This CDR3 contains 11 residues. V was clipped by 1 base and J by 9 bases, with 5 bases between them. CDR3 amino acids: CASSLGRTQYF. In DNA form, the CDR3 reads TGTGCCAGCAGCTTAGGACGGACGCAGTATTTT.

This clone was found once. The chain links TRBV20-1 to TRBJ2-5; D unclear. This CDR3 is 11 amino acids long. V gave up 3 bases and J gave up 5 bases, with 7 bases separating them. Per germline, CDR1 DFQATT and CDR2 SNEGSKA (reference sequence). The CDR3 bases are TGCAGTGCTAGTAAGGTGGAGACCCAGTACTTC. Translation gives CSASKVETQYF.

The chain employs TRBV7-3 and TRBJ2-2; no firm D call. V dropped 0 bases and J dropped 4 bases, with 6 bases sitting between them. The CDR3 is made up of 14 amino acids. Germline lookup yields CDR1 SGHTA and CDR2 FQGTGA. CDR3 sequence (DNA): TGTGCCAGCAGCTTAACCCCGGGCACCGGGGAGCTGTTTTTT. Its translation is CASSLTPGTGELFF.